The 3 T cell receptor beta chains reported below all come from one sample, sequenced in a study of shared clonotypes between healthy human individuals. It was CD45RO-negative cells, positively selected for CCR7, that made up naive CD8 cells, with terminally differentiated effector memory CD45RA+ cells excluded. Sequenced by immunoSEQ multiplex PCR; TCRdb stores in-frame clones only, minus some. There are approximately 740,000 clones in the sample; 80% to 95% occur only once, and less than 25% lies in the top ten. Sequencing was carried out using naive CD8+ T cells sorted from blood. Receptors originate from a man in his thirties or forties in good health.

The gene calls are TRBV28 and TRBJ1-3, with D possibly TRBD1 on 5 matching bases. Germline V gene sequence: CDR1 MDHEN, CDR2 SYDVKM. The CDR3 contains 14 residues. Trimming took off 7 bases at V and 7 bases at J, with 17 bases between the two ends. The CDR3 bases are TGTGCCAGCACCCCGAGGGGTCTGGGTAACACCATATATTTT. This gives the protein CASTPRGLGNTIYF.

The chain joins TRBV6-6 to TRBJ2-1; maybe TRBD2 (7 bases). The germline V gene encodes CDR1 MNHNY and CDR2 SVGAGI (reference sequence). There are 16 residues in the CDR3. The V gene lost 0 bases and the J gene lost 2 bases, with 11 bases spanning the gap. CDR3 protein: CASSYSREGAYNEQFF. The DNA of the CDR3 is TGTGCCAGCAGTTACTCGAGGGAGGGGGCCTACAATGAGCAGTTCTTC.

The chain couples TRBV7-2 to TRBJ2-5; D unresolved. V gave up 9 bases and J gave up 5 bases, with 10 bases separating them. Germline V CDR1 and CDR2: SGHTA, FQGNSA. This CDR3 has 11 amino acids. CDR3 sequence (DNA): TGTGCCAGTAGTTCGTGGGAGACCCAGTACTTC. It encodes CASSSWETQYF.